This TCR beta chain emerged from a study of blood T cell repertoires in COVID-19. Assay: immunoSEQ multiplex PCR; the TCRdb copy retains only in-frame clones and omits some. The sample yields over 150,000 clones, 90% to 95% seen once. V shed 2 bases, J shed 8 bases, and the junction held 9 bases outside the gene matches. This CDR3 has 15 residues. Germline CDR1 is SGHRS and CDR2 is YFSETQ. The sample was peripheral blood. The rearrangement links TRBV5-1 to TRBJ2-1; 8 nucleotides align to TRBD1. The clonotype was recovered from a man aged 45-60 years with acute or convalescent COVID-19. The CDR3 is CASSFVLDRADEQFF. In nucleotides, the CDR3 is TGCGCCAGCAGCTTTGTACTGGACAGGGCCGATGAGCAGTTCTTC.